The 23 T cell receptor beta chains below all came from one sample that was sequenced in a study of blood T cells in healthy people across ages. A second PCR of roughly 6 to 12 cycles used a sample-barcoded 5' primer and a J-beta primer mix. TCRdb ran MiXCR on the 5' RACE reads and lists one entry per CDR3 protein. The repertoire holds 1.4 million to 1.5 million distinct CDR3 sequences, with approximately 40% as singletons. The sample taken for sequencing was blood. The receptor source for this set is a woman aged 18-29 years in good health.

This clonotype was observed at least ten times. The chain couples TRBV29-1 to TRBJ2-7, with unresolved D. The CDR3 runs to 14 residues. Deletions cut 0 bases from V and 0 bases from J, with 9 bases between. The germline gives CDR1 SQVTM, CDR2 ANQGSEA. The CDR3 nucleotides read TGCAGCGTTGAAGATCAGATGAGCTCCTACGAGCAGTACTTC. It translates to CSVEDQMSSYEQYF.

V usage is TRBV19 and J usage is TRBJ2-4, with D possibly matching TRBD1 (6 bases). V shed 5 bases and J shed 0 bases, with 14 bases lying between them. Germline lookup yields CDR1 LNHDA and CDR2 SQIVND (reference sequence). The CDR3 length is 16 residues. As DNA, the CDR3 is TGTGCCAGTAGTCCATGGACAGACCTAGCCAAAAACATTCAGTACTTC. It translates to CASSPWTDLAKNIQYF.

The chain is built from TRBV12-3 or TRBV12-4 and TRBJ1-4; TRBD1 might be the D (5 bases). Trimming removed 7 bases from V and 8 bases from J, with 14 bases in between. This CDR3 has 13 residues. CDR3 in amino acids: CASTLGGVEKLFF. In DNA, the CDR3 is TGTGCCAGCACCCTCGGGGGGGTCGAAAAACTGTTTTTT.

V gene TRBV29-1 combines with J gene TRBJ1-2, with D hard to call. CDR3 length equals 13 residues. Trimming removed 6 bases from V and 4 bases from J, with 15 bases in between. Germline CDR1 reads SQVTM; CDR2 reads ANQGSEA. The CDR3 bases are TGCAGCGTCGACCCAGACGGACTCTATGGCTACACCTTC. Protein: CSVDPDGLYGYTF. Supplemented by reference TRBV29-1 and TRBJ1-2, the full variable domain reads SAVISQKPSRDICQRGTSLTIQCQVDSQVTMMFWYRQQPGQSLTLIATANQGSEATYESGFVIDKFPISRPNLTFSTLTVSNMSPEDSSIYLCSVDPDGLYGYTFGSGTRLTVV.

The CDR3 nucleotides are TGTGCCAGCAGCCAAGATAGGGGGCGGATTGAGCAGTACTTC. Encoded protein: CASSQDRGRIEQYF. The chain recombines TRBV3-1 with TRBJ2-7; TRBD1 aligns across 7 bases. Germline loops: CDR1 LGHDT, CDR2 YNNKEL (reference sequence). J was trimmed by 7 bases and V by 0 bases; bases with no gene match: 6. The CDR3 runs 14 residues.

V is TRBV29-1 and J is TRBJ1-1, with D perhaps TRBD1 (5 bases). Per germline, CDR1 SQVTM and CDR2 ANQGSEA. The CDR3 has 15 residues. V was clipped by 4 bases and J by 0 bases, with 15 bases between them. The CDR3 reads CSVGGPTSMNTEAFF. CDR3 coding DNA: TGCAGCGTTGGGGGCCCCACTTCTATGAACACTGAAGCTTTCTTT. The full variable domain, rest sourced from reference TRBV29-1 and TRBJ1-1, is SAVISQKPSRDICQRGTSLTIQCQVDSQVTMMFWYRQQPGQSLTLIATANQGSEATYESGFVIDKFPISRPNLTFSTLTVSNMSPEDSSIYLCSVGGPTSMNTEAFFGQGTRLTVV.

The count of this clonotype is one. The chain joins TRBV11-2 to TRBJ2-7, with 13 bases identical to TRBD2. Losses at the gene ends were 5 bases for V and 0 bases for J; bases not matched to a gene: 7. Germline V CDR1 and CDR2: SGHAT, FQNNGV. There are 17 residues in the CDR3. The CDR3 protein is CASSLYWTSGSSYEQYF. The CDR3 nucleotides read TGTGCCAGCAGCCTATACTGGACTAGCGGGAGCTCCTACGAGCAGTACTTC.

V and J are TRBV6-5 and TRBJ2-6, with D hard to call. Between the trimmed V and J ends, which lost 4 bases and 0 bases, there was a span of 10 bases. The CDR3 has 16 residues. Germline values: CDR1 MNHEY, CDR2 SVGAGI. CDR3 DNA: TGTGCCAGCAGTTTAGGGCTGAGCTCTGGGGCCAACGTCCTGACTTTC. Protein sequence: CASSLGLSSGANVLTF.

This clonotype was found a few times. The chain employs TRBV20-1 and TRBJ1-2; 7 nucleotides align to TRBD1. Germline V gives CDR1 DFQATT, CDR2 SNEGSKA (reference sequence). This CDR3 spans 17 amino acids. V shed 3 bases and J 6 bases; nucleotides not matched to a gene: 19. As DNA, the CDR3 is TGCAGTGCTAGGCTCCGACAGGGTCGTAAACATCTGGATGGCTACACCTTC. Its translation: CSARLRQGRKHLDGYTF.

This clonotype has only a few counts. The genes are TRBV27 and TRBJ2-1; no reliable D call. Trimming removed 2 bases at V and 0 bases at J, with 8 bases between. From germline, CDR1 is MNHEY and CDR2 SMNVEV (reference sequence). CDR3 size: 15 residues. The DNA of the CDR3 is TGTGCCAGCAGTTTAGATGATAGCTCCTACAATGAGCAGTTCTTC. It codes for CASSLDDSSYNEQFF.

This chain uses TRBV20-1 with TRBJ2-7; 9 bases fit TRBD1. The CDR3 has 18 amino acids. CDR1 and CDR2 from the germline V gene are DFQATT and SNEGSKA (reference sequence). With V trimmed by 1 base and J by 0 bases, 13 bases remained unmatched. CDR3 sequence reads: CSARVFHSDRGISYEQYF. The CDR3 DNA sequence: TGCAGTGCTAGAGTATTCCATTCCGACAGGGGGATCTCCTACGAGCAGTACTTC.

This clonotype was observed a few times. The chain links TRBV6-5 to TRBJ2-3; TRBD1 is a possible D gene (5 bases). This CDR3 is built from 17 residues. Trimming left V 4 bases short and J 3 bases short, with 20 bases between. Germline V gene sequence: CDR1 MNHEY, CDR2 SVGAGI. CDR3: CASSSLSTVVMTDTQYF. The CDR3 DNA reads TGTGCCAGCAGTTCCCTCTCGACAGTGGTGATGACAGATACGCAGTATTTT.

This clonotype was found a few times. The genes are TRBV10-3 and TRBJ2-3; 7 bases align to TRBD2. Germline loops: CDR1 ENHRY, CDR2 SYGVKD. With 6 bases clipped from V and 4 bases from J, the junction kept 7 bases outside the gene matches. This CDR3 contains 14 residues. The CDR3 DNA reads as TGTGCCATCAGGGAGGGAGGGCCGGCAGATACGCAGTATTTT. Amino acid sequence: CAIREGGPADTQYF.

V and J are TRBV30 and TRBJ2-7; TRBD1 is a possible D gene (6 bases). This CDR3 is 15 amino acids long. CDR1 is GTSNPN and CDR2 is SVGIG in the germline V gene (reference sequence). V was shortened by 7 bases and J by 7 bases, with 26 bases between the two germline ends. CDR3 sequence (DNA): TGTGCCTCCCGCCATAGGGGGAGATCGGTCAATGAGCAGTACTTC. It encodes CASRHRGRSVNEQYF.

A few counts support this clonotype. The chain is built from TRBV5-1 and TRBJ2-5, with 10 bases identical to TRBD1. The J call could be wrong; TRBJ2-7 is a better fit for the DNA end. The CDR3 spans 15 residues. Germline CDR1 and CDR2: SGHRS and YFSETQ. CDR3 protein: CASSLVGTGVYEQYF. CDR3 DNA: TGCGCCAGCAGCTTGGTAGGGACAGGGGTCTACGAGCAGTACTTC.

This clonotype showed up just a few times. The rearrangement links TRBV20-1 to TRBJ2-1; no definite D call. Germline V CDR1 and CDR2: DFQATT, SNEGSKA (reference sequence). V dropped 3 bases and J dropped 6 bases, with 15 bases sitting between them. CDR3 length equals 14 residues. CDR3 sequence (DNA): TGCAGTGCTAGGGTTGGGCCAGGCGCCAATGAGCAGTTCTTC. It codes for CSARVGPGANEQFF.

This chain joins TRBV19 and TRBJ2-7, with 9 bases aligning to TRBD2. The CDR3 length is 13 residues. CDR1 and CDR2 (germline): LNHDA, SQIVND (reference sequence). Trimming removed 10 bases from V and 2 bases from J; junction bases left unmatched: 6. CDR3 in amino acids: CATGTSLPYEQYF. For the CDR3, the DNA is TGTGCCACCGGGACTAGCCTTCCCTACGAGCAGTACTTC. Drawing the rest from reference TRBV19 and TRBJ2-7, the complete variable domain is DGGITQSPKYLFRKEGQNVTLSCEQNLNHDAMYWYRQDPGQGLRLIYYSQIVNDFQKGDIAEGYSVSREKKESFPLTVTSAQKNPTAFYLCATGTSLPYEQYFGPGTRLTVT.

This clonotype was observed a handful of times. The CDR3 region is CASSETGWDEQYF. As DNA, the CDR3 is TGTGCCAGCAGTGAGACAGGGTGGGACGAGCAGTACTTC. This rearrangement joins TRBV28 to TRBJ2-4; TRBD1 agrees at 7 bases. TRBJ2-7 explains the end of the DNA better; the J call may be wrong. The CDR3 is made up of 13 amino acids. Germline CDR1 is MDHEN and CDR2 is SYDVKM.

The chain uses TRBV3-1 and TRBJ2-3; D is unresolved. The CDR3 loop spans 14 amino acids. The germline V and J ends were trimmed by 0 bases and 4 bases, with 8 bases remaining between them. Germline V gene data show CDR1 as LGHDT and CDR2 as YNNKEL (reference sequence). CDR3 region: CASSQEGGADTQYF. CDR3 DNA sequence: TGTGCCAGCAGCCAAGAAGGTGGCGCAGATACGCAGTATTTT.

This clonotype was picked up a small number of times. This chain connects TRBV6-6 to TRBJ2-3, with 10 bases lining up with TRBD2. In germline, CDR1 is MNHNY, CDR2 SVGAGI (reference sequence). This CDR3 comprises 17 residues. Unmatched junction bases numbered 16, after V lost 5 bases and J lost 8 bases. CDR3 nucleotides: TGTGCCAGCAGTAGCTCCCAGCGGGGGGGGGACTACGGTACGCAGTATTTT. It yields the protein CASSSSQRGGDYGTQYF.

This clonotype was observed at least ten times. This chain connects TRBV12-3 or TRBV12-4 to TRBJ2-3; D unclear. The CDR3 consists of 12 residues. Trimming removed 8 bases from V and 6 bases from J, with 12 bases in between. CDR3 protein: CASSPLPDTQYF. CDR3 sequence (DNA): TGTGCCAGCTCACCCCTGCCGGATACGCAGTATTTT.

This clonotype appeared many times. The CDR3 sequence is CASSVDRNYGYTF. In DNA, the CDR3 is TGTGCCAGCAGCGTAGATCGGAACTATGGCTACACCTTC. The chain has TRBV9 and TRBJ1-2; D gene ambiguous. The CDR3 has 13 amino acids. CDR1 SGDLS and CDR2 YYNGEE come from the germline V gene. V shed 0 bases and J shed 2 bases, with 5 bases lying between them. The whole variable domain, remainder taken from reference TRBV9 and TRBJ1-2, is DSGVTQTPKHLITATGQRVTLRCSPRSGDLSVYWYQQSLDQGLQFLIQYYNGEERAKGNILERFSAQQFPDLHSELNLSSLELGDSALYFCASSVDRNYGYTFGSGTRLTVV.

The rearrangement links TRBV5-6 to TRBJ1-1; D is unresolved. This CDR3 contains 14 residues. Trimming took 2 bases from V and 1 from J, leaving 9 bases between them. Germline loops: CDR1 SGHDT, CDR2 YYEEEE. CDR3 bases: TGTGCCAGCAGCTTCCGCATATGGAACACTGAAGCTTTCTTT. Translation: CASSFRIWNTEAFF. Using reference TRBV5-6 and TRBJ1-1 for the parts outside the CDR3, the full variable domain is DAGVTQSPTHLIKTRGQQVTLRCSPKSGHDTVSWYQQALGQGPQFIFQYYEEEERQRGNFPDRFSGHQFPNYSSELNVNALLLGDSALYLCASSFRIWNTEAFFGQGTRLTVV.